This T cell receptor (beta chain) was recovered during a study of shared clonotypes between healthy human individuals. Overall study: Participating donors consisted of a couple of women and three men aged 18 to 49. Per donor, three plates held CD4 naive cells, three held CD4 memory, two held CD8 naive and one held CD8 memory.

The CDR3 has 13 residues. Per germline, CDR1 MNHEY and CDR2 SVGAGI. Between the trimmed V and J ends, which lost 5 bases and 2 bases, there was a span of 10 bases. Using immunoSEQ multiplex PCR, the repertoire was profiled, and TCRdb retains in-frame clones only, with some absent. Here the sample spans roughly 2.4 million clones, roughly 95% being singletons. About this clone: The antigen is unknown.

Study-level results: The study found lower generation probabilities in non-shared clonotypes than in those shared by all four donors. Among the subsets, naive ones generally showed larger estimated richness than memory ones.

The sample was naive CD4+ T cells sorted from blood. Subset of the sample: CD45RA+ positively selected. The chain recombines TRBV6-5 with TRBJ2-7; a possible D gene is TRBD2 (5 bases). This TCR derives from a man between 18 and 29 years old in good health. The CDR3 DNA reads as TGTGCCAGCAGTCGAGAAGCGGCCTACGAGCAGTACTTC. As protein: CASSREAAYEQYF.